Shown below are 9 T cell receptor beta chains from a single sample sequenced in a study of blood T cell repertoires in COVID-19 (TCRdb year 2020). The library was produced with the immunoSEQ multiplex PCR assay. The immuneACCESS repertoire file appears here via TCRdb, limited to in-frame rearrangements. These files lack a portion of the clones; in checked studies, under half of the deficit traces to unresolved V genes, and the cause of the others is not known. This sample comprises more than 200,000 clones, 88% of them detected only once. The ten largest clones represent 1.5% to 2% of the sample. What was sequenced was peripheral blood. The source of these receptors is a man between 70 and 80 years old with acute or convalescent COVID-19.

This chain joins TRBV19 and TRBJ1-4; the match to TRBD1 covers 8 bases. The junction had 8 bases not matched to a gene; V was cut back by 7 bases and J by 7 bases. This CDR3 has 14 residues. The germline CDR1 and CDR2 sequences are LNHDA and SQIVND (reference sequence). Here the CDR3 reads CASIKDRGGEKLFF. The CDR3 nucleotides read TGTGCCAGTATAAAAGACAGGGGCGGTGAAAAACTGTTTTTT.

This chain uses TRBV19 with TRBJ1-5, with D perhaps TRBD1 (6 bases). Trimming pared 11 bases from V and 0 bases from J, leaving 14 bases between. Germline assignment: CDR1 LNHDA and CDR2 SQIVND (reference sequence). The CDR3 is made up of 14 amino acids. CDR3 sequence: CAAGAAYSNQPQHF. The DNA for the CDR3 is TGTGCCGCAGGGGCAGCCTATAGCAATCAGCCCCAGCATTTT.

The V and J genes are TRBV27 and TRBJ1-2; 8 positions agree with TRBD1. V was pared by 8 bases and J by 5 bases, with 10 bases of the junction left unmatched. This CDR3 is built from 14 residues. Per the germline V gene, CDR1 is MNHEY and CDR2 is SMNVEV (reference sequence). CDR3 coding DNA: TGTGCCAGCCGGGGGACAGGAGGAGAATATGGCTACACCTTC. It yields the protein CASRGTGGEYGYTF.

This clone has a single count. The chain joins TRBV15 to TRBJ1-5, with D unclear. There are 14 residues in the CDR3. Germline V gene sequence: CDR1 LNHNV, CDR2 YYDKDF (reference sequence). Trimming took off 3 bases at V and 0 bases at J, with 6 bases between the two ends. CDR3 protein: CATSSLASNQPQHF. The CDR3, as DNA: TGTGCCACCAGCAGTCTAGCTAGCAATCAGCCCCAGCATTTT.

This clone was recorded only once. This chain links TRBV6-5 with TRBJ2-7, with 8 bases that match TRBD1. Trimming took 7 bases from V and 3 from J; bases not matched to a gene: 8. The V gene's germline CDR1 is MNHEY and CDR2 SVGAGI. The CDR3 has 14 amino acids. CDR3 in amino acids: CASTHRGQGYEQYF. The CDR3 region has the DNA TGTGCCAGCACCCATAGAGGACAGGGCTACGAGCAGTACTTC.

The rearrangement links TRBV7-9 to TRBJ2-1, with 9 nucleotides matching TRBD1. CDR1 is SEHNR and CDR2 is FQNEAQ in the germline V gene (reference sequence). The length of the CDR3 is 16 residues. Germline trimming cut 1 base from V and 2 bases from J; bases unmatched to any gene: 3. CDR3 coding DNA: TGTGCCAGCAGCTTAGTGGGACAGGGAACCTACAATGAGCAGTTCTTC. As protein: CASSLVGQGTYNEQFF.

This chain connects TRBV6-5 to TRBJ2-1; 12 bases map to TRBD2. Trimming took 1 base from V and 8 from J; bases not matched to a gene: 3. The CDR3 covers 15 residues. The germline V gene encodes CDR1 MNHEY and CDR2 SVGAGI. The CDR3 nucleotides read TGTGCCAGCAGTTACTTGGGACTAGCGGGCCATGAGCAGTTCTTC. This sequence encodes CASSYLGLAGHEQFF.

This rearrangement joins TRBV19 to TRBJ2-7, with TRBD2 identical over 10 bases. Per germline, CDR1 LNHDA and CDR2 SQIVND (reference sequence). V trimming: 4 bases; J trimming: 0 bases; junction bases outside the gene matches: 9. The CDR3 is made up of 17 amino acids. CDR3: CASSTAFSGRNSYEQYF. In nucleotides, the CDR3 is TGTGCCAGTAGTACCGCCTTTAGCGGGAGGAACTCCTACGAGCAGTACTTC.

CDR3 nucleotide sequence: TGTGCCAGCAGCCAACAAGAGACCCAGTACTTC. This sequence encodes CASSQQETQYF. V gene TRBV7-9 combines with J gene TRBJ2-5; no firm D call. The V gene's germline CDR1 is SEHNR and CDR2 FQNEAQ (reference sequence). The CDR3 sequence is 11 residues long. The ends were cut back, 5 bases at V and 2 bases at J, with 3 bases in the middle.